The clone carrying this TCR beta chain was observed once. Antigen unknown. Reverse transcribing all isolated RNA meant expressed TCRB transcripts were sequenced. The data were produced by immunoSEQ multiplex PCR, yet TCRdb's version contains in-frame clones alone and is incomplete. The data hold a few hundred thousand clones, with 14% observed a single time. The data originate from a study of beta chain features in type 1 diabetes. Across the whole study: Over 85,000,000 sorted cells were examined across all samples.

CDR1 SGHRS and CDR2 YFSETQ come from the germline V gene. V lost 4 bases and J 6 bases, leaving 9 bases between the germline ends. This CDR3 region has 12 residues. The single heparinised draw taken from each donor contained about 100 mL of blood on average. Study results and limitations: At VDJ recombination sites, type 1 diabetes patients had fewer insertions and more deleted nucleotides. PCR may have favored shorter templates equally in patients and controls.

The clonotype was recovered from a man aged 30-40 years in good health. Specimen: central memory CD4+ T cells from blood. The chain carries TRBV5-1 and TRBJ2-3; D uncertain. CDR3 amino acids: CASSRTGDTQYF. For the CDR3, the DNA is TGCGCCAGCAGCCGCACCGGGGATACGCAGTATTTT.